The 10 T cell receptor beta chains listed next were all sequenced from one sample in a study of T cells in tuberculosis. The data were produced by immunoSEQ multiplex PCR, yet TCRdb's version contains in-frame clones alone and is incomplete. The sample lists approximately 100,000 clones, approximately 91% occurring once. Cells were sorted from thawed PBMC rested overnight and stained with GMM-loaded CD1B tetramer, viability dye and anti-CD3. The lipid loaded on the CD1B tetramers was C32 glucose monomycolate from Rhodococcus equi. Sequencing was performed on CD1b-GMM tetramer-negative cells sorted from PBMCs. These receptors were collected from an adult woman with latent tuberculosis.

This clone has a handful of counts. CDR3 nucleotide sequence: TGCGCCAGCAGCTCAGGGACTTCGGGGGAGCTGTTTTTT. Its translation: CASSSGTSGELFF. The J gene is TRBJ2-2, the V gene TRBV5-1, with D possibly TRBD2 on 6 matching bases. Per the germline V gene, CDR1 is SGHRS and CDR2 is YFSETQ. This CDR3 has 13 amino acids. Trimming shortened V by 3 bases and J by 8 bases, and 11 bases separated the two germline ends.

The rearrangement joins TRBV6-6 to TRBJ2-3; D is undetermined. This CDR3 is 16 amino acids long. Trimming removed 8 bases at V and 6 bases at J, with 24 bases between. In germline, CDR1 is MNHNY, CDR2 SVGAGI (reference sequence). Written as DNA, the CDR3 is TGTGCCAGCCTCCACTTCGGCACAGTTTCCACGGATACGCAGTATTTT. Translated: CASLHFGTVSTDTQYF.

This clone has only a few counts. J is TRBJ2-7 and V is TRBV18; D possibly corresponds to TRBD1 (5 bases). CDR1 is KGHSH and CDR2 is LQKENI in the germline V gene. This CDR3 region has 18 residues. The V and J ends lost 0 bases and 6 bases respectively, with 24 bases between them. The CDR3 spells CASSPPALSRQGQGEQYF. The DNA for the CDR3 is TGTGCCAGCTCACCACCGGCCTTAAGTCGACAAGGGCAGGGCGAGCAGTACTTC.

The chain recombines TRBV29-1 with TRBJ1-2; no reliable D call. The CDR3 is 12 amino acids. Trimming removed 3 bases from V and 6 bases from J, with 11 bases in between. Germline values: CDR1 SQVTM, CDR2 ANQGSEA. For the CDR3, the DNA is TGCAGCGTTGATCTGGGAGGGAATGGCTACACCTTC. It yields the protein CSVDLGGNGYTF.

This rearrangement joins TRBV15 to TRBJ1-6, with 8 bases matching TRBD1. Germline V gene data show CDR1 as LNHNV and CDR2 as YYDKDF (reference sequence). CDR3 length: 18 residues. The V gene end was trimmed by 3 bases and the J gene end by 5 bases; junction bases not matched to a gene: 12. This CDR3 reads CATSRISGQGGDNSPLHF. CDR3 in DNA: TGTGCCACCAGCAGGATTAGCGGACAGGGTGGGGATAATTCACCCCTCCACTTT.

The DNA of the CDR3 is TGTGCCAGCAGCCTGGGGGGGGCCTTAGAGACCCAGTACTTC. It yields the protein CASSLGGALETQYF. This chain connects TRBV6-5 to TRBJ2-5; D may be TRBD2 (7 bases). The V and J ends lost 6 bases and 4 bases respectively, with 15 bases between them. Germline-derived CDR1 and CDR2 are MNHEY and SVGAGI. The CDR3 is 14 amino acids.

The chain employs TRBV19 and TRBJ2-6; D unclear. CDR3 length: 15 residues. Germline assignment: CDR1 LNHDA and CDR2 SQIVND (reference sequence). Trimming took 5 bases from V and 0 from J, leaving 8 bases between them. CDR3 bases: TGTGCCAGTAGTTTTGAGATCTCTGGGGCCAACGTCCTGACTTTC. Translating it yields CASSFEISGANVLTF.

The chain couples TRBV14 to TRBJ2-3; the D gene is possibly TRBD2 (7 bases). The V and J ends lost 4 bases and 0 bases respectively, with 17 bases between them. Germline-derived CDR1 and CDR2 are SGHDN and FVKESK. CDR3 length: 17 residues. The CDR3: CASSLLTGGLSTDTQYF. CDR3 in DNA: TGTGCCAGCAGCCTCCTAACGGGGGGCCTCAGCACAGATACGCAGTATTTT.

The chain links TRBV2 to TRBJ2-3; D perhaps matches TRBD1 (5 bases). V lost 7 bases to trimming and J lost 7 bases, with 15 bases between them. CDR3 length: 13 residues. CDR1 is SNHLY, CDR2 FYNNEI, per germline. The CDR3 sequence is CASNVRRGHTQYF. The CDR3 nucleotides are TGTGCCAGCAATGTCAGAAGGGGTCATACGCAGTATTTT.

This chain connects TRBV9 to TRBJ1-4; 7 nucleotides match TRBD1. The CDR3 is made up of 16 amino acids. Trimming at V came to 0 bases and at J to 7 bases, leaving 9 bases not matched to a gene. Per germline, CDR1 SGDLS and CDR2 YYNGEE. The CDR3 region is CASSVARDSIGEKLFF. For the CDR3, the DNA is TGTGCCAGCAGCGTAGCCAGGGACAGTATCGGTGAAAAACTGTTTTTT.